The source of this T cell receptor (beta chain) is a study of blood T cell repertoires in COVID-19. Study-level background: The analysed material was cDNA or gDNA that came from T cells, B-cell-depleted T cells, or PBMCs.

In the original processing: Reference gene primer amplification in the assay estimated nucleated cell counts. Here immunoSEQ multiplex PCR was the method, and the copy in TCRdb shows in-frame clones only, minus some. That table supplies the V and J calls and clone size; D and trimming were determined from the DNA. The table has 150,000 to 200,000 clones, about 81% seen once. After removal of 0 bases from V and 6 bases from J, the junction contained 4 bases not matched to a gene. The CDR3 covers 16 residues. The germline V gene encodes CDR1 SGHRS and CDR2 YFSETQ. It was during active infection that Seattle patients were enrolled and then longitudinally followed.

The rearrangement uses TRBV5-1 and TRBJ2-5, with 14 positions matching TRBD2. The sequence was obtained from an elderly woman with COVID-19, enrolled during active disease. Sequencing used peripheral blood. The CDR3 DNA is TGCGCCAGCAGCTTGGAGTGGACTAGCGGGAGGAAGACCCAGTACTTC. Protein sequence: CASSLEWTSGRKTQYF.